The 4 T cell receptor beta chains in this list originate from one sample, sequenced in a study of blood T cell repertoires in COVID-19. Sequencing used immunoSEQ multiplex PCR; TCRdb keeps in-frame clones, though not all of them. This table holds approximately 220,000 clones, 89% found once. The sample was PBMCs or T cells enriched from blood (not recorded which). These receptors were obtained from a woman aged 30 to 39 with acute COVID-19.

V is TRBV14 and J is TRBJ1-4; 8 nucleotides align to TRBD1. Germline V CDR1 and CDR2: SGHDN, FVKESK. J was trimmed by 8 bases and V by 4 bases; bases with no gene match: 6. The CDR3 has 14 residues. CDR3 sequence reads: CASSRQGAGEKLFF. CDR3 nucleotides: TGTGCCAGCAGCCGTCAGGGGGCAGGAGAAAAACTGTTTTTT.

The chain is built from TRBV16 and TRBJ1-5, with 9 bases that match TRBD1. CDR3 length: 17 residues. Per germline, CDR1 KGHSY and CDR2 FQNENV. V was clipped by 2 bases and J by 1 base; unmatched bases: 6. The CDR3, as DNA: TGTGCCAGCAGCCAAAGTTCCACAGGGGGCAGCAATCAGCCCCAGCATTTT. Translation: CASSQSSTGGSNQPQHF.

This chain connects TRBV12-5 to TRBJ2-3, with TRBD1 matching 8 bases. Germline V gives CDR1 LGHNT, CDR2 FRNRAP. Trimming cost V 6 bases and J 3 bases; bases outside gene matches: 8. The CDR3 spans 15 residues. CDR3 nucleotide sequence: TGTGCTAGTGGCACCGGGACAGGACTAACAGATACGCAGTATTTT. It encodes CASGTGTGLTDTQYF. Filled out from reference TRBV12-5 and TRBJ2-3, the complete variable domain reads DARVTQTPRHKVTEMGQEVTMRCQPILGHNTVFWYRQTMMQGLELLAYFRNRAPLDDSGMPKDRFSAEMPDATLATLKIQPSEPRDSAVYFCASGTGTGLTDTQYFGPGTRLTVL.

The chain has TRBV15 and TRBJ1-1; the D is unclear. Trimming removed 0 bases from V and 0 bases from J, with 8 bases in between. This CDR3 has 15 residues. Germline V gene data show CDR1 as LNHNV and CDR2 as YYDKDF (reference sequence). Here the CDR3 DNA reads TGTGCCACCAGCAGAGAGGCGGAGATGAACACTGAAGCTTTCTTT. It is translated as CATSREAEMNTEAFF.